This is a list of T cell receptor beta chains from one sample in a study of CD8 T cells in Susac syndrome. TCRdb reprocessed the immunoSEQ multiplex PCR reads with MiXCR, giving one entry per CDR3 protein. This table holds about 120,000 distinct CDR3 sequences, around 94% found once. The specimen was CD4+ T cells from PBMCs. Receptors were obtained from a human donor in good health. Each CDR3 is given with its conserved first and last residue. Each record gives: D gene, clone size, J gene, V gene, CDR3 DNA, CDR3 protein. D genes are given only for firm matches. The size of a clone is reported for some rows only, either as once, few or many, or as a class for expanded clones.

TRBD2,once,TRBJ2-3,TRBV5-1,TGCGCCAGCGGGAGCGGGATTAGCACAGATACGCAGTATTTT,CASGSGISTDTQYF
.,.,TRBJ2-2,TRBV6-2/TRBV6-3,TGTGCCAGCAACCCCGGCGCGGCTAACACCGGGGAGCTGTTTTTT,CASNPGAANTGELFF
.,.,TRBJ2-7,TRBV6-5,TGTGCCAGCAGTTACTCGGTTACAGGGAGCAGGTACGAGCAGTACTTC,CASSYSVTGSRYEQYF
.,.,TRBJ2-7,TRBV20-1,TGCAGTGCTAGAGATCCAACTAGAGACTCCTACGAGCAGTACTTC,CSARDPTRDSYEQYF
TRBD1,.,TRBJ2-1,TRBV11-1,TGTGCCAGCAGCCGAATCAACCTACAGGGGATTACCTACAATGAGCAGTTCTTC,CASSRINLQGITYNEQFF
.,.,TRBJ2-2,TRBV28,TGTGCCAGCAGCCGCGGGATAGCGGTTGCCGGGGAGCTGTTTTTT,CASSRGIAVAGELFF
.,.,TRBJ1-6,TRBV7-9,TGTGCCAGCAGCTTAGGAGGAGGGGTTGGGAATTCACCCCTCCACTTT,CASSLGGGVGNSPLHF
TRBD1,.,TRBJ2-7,TRBV11-3,TGTGCCAGCAGCCCAGGGGACAGCCACGAGCAGTACTTC,CASSPGDSHEQYF
.,.,TRBJ2-1,TRBV20-1,TGCAGTGCTCATGTACCTGGGTCCTACAATGAGCAGTTCTTC,CSAHVPGSYNEQFF
.,.,TRBJ1-1,TRBV6-5,TGTGCCAGCAGTTACTCGGCCTTGGACACTGAAGCTTTCTTT,CASSYSALDTEAFF
.,.,TRBJ2-1,TRBV5-1,TGCGCCAGCAGTCTCCCGACTCCGCCCTACAATGAGCAGTTCTTC,CASSLPTPPYNEQFF
TRBD2,.,TRBJ2-3,TRBV7-2,TGTGCCAGTAAACTAGCGGGAGGCACAGATACGCAGTATTTT,CASKLAGGTDTQYF
.,.,TRBJ2-7,TRBV5-1,TGCGCCAGCAGCTTCGGCGGAGACTCGGGGGAGCAGTACTTC,CASSFGGDSGEQYF
.,.,TRBJ2-5,TRBV7-2,TGTGCCAGCAGCTTGGTGGGAGGCAGGGAGACCCAGTACTTC,CASSLVGGRETQYF
.,.,TRBJ1-5,TRBV20-1,TGCAGCGCTAGGACGCAGCTTAGCAATCAGCCCCAGCATTTT,CSARTQLSNQPQHF
.,.,TRBJ2-3,TRBV2,TGTGCCAGCAGTGAGTTTGTATCCGCGGATACGCAGTATTTT,CASSEFVSADTQYF
.,.,TRBJ2-6,TRBV28,TGTGCCAGTATAAACAGGGCTGGGGCCAACGTCCTGACTTTC,CASINRAGANVLTF
TRBD1,.,TRBJ2-3,TRBV2,TGTGCCAGCAGCTCCAGGACAGGGGCAGATACGCAGTATTTT,CASSSRTGADTQYF
TRBD1,.,TRBJ1-4,TRBV28,TGTGCCAGCAGTTCCGGGACAGGGAGGGAAAAACTGTTTTTT,CASSSGTGREKLFF
.,.,TRBJ2-3,TRBV27,TGTGCCAGCAGTTTATATCCCGGAGGGTACACAGATACGCAGTATTTT,CASSLYPGGYTDTQYF
.,.,TRBJ1-2,TRBV5-6,TGTGCCAGCAGCTTGGGGCAGGGTGGAGGCTACACCTTC,CASSLGQGGGYTF
TRBD2,.,TRBJ2-1,TRBV3-1,TGTGCCAGCAGCCAACCGGGACTAGCGGGAGGACCGAAGGACCATCCGTTCTTC,CASSQPGLAGGPKDHPFF
TRBD1,few,TRBJ1-5,TRBV2,TGTGCCAGCAGTGAACAGGGGGCGAGCAATCAGCCCCAGCATTTT,CASSEQGASNQPQHF
.,few,TRBJ2-5,TRBV7-9,TGTGCCAGCAGCTTATCAACAGGGCGAGAAGAGACCCAGTACTTC,CASSLSTGREETQYF
.,.,TRBJ2-7,TRBV27,TGTGCCAGCAGTTTACGGCCAGACAGCTACGAGCAGTACTTC,CASSLRPDSYEQYF
TRBD2,.,TRBJ2-5,TRBV6-5,TGTGCCAGCAGTTACTCGGGACTAGCGGGAGGATGGGAGACCCAGTACTTC,CASSYSGLAGGWETQYF
.,once,TRBJ2-5,TRBV27,TGTGCCAGCAGTTTGGCGGGACTCTACACAGAGACCCAGTACTTC,CASSLAGLYTETQYF
TRBD2,.,TRBJ2-1,TRBV20-1,TGCAGTGCCCCGACTAGCGGGAGGCCCAATGAGCAGTTCTTC,CSAPTSGRPNEQFF
TRBD1,.,TRBJ2-7,TRBV7-2,TGTGCCAGCAGCCCCCCGGGACAGTCTTCCTACGAGCAGTACTTC,CASSPPGQSSYEQYF
.,.,TRBJ1-2,TRBV7-8,TGTGCCAGCAGCTTCCGTCTCGACTATGGCTACACCTTC,CASSFRLDYGYTF
.,.,TRBJ1-1,TRBV5-4,TGTGCCAGCAGCTTAAACAGGGAATCGAGGGCTAACACTGAAGCTTTCTTT,CASSLNRESRANTEAFF
TRBD1,.,TRBJ2-2,TRBV5-6,TGTGCCAGCAGCTTTTTGGCACAGGGGTTGGTCGGGGAGCTGTTTTTT,CASSFLAQGLVGELFF
.,.,TRBJ2-3,TRBV20-1,TGCAGTGCTAGAGATATGGCGGGAAACACAGATACGCAGTATTTT,CSARDMAGNTDTQYF
TRBD1,.,TRBJ2-3,TRBV5-4,TGTGCCAGCAGCTTGGCCGGGACAGAAGATACGCAGTATTTT,CASSLAGTEDTQYF